The clone carrying this TCR beta chain was seen a handful of times. Its target is unknown. This CDR3 has 17 amino acids. The V and J ends lost 6 bases and 6 bases, in that order; junction bases with no gene match: 14. This specimen belongs to a study of early T cells in non-severe SARS-CoV-2 infection. The wider study: Sequenced bulk RNA came from whole blood that was unsorted, and chains were unpaired.

Attached unique molecular identifiers marked individual cDNA molecules. Using its own MiXCR run on the 5' RACE reads, TCRdb lists one record per CDR3 protein. The table lists approximately 75,000 distinct CDR3 sequences, roughly 4.6% of them singletons. Overall study findings and caveats: VDJdb matches were skewed toward anti-spike CD8 T cell responses.

The TCR originated in an adult who was a healthcare worker with PCR-confirmed SARS-CoV-2 infection or an uninfected control (not recorded which). The donor label of this sample is uncertain. The sample here was whole blood, taken at baseline. The gene calls are TRBV12-3 or TRBV12-4 and TRBJ2-1, with TRBD1 identical over 10 bases. CDR3 nucleotides: TGTGCCAGCAGCCCATTCAAGGGGGACAGGGGTGTCAATGAGCAGTTCTTC. This codes for CASSPFKGDRGVNEQFF.